The present TCR beta chain was sequenced within a study of siplizumab effects on memory and regulatory T cells. Study-wide findings and caveats: In unstimulated cells, naive T cells appeared more diverse than memory T cells and seemed major alloresponse contributors. A mean of about 70% of mappable alloreactive CD4+ clones were Treg-derived with siplizumab, compared with less than 30% in controls.

Germline V CDR1 and CDR2: LGHNT, FRNRAP. V lost 7 bases, J lost 7 bases, and 4 bases stayed unmatched. The CDR3 consists of 12 residues. This clone has just a few counts. The antigen remains undetermined. Libraries were prepared by immunoSEQ multiplex PCR; TCRdb keeps only in-frame clonotypes and omits some of them. The profile shows approximately 65,000 clones, roughly 83% of them singletons. The sample consisted of memory CD4+ T cells sorted from blood. This receptor was identified in a human donor in good health. This rearrangement joins TRBV12-5 to TRBJ2-1; TRBD2 aligns across 7 bases. In nucleotides, the CDR3 is TGTGCTAGTGCCTGGGAGGGAAATGAGCAGTTCTTC. Translated: CASAWEGNEQFF.